This is a list of T cell receptor beta chains from one sample in a study of T-cell reconstitution after alpha-beta-depleted transplantation in children. MiXCR was run by TCRdb on the PCR reads, yielding one entry per CDR3 protein. The table has about 420,000 distinct CDR3 sequences, roughly a tenth seen once. Sequenced material: PBMCs from the stem cell graft donor, taken from the stem cell graft. The receptors originated from a human donor who donated a stem cell graft to a child with acute myeloid leukemia. Both conserved end residues are part of each CDR3. D genes are given only for firm matches. Clone size, where shown, is once, few, many, or a class for clones that have expanded.

v_gene	j_gene	d_gene	abundance	len	CDR3aa	CDR3nt
TRBV4-1	TRBJ2-1	TRBD1	NA	16	CASSQEGQGAVNEQFF	TGCGCCAGCAGCCAAGAAGGACAGGGGGCTGTCAATGAGCAGTTCTTC
TRBV7-6	TRBJ2-5	TRBD2	NA	15	CASSLAGLAKETQYF	TGTGCCAGCAGCTTAGCGGGACTAGCGAAGGAGACCCAGTACTTC
TRBV5-1	TRBJ2-7	NA	NA	12	CASSKDSYEQYF	TGCGCCAGCAGCAAAGACTCCTACGAGCAGTACTTC
TRBV7-2	TRBJ2-7	NA	NA	14	CASSLEGNSYEQYF	TGTGCCAGCAGCTTAGAGGGCAACTCCTACGAGCAGTACTTC
TRBV15	TRBJ2-1	TRBD2	NA	14	CATSRDLAGPEQFF	TGTGCCACCAGCAGAGATCTAGCGGGTCCGGAGCAGTTCTTC
TRBV5-5	TRBJ2-5	NA	NA	15	CASSLVPSLLETQYF	TGTGCCAGCAGCTTGGTTCCCTCATTGTTAGAGACCCAGTACTTC
TRBV30	TRBJ1-1	NA	few	17	CACPQEQSSDLNTEAFF	TGTGCCTGCCCCCAGGAACAGAGCTCGGACTTGAACACTGAAGCTTTCTTT
TRBV11-2	TRBJ2-7	NA	many	13	CASSLSGSYEQYF	TGTGCCAGCAGTTTATCTGGTTCCTACGAGCAGTACTTC
TRBV29-1	TRBJ2-7	TRBD1	few	13	CSAEGTGTYEQYF	TGCAGCGCCGAAGGGACAGGGACCTACGAGCAGTACTTC
TRBV3-1	TRBJ1-4	TRBD1	few	14	CASSTGQVDEKLFF	TGTGCCAGCAGCACGGGACAGGTGGATGAAAAACTGTTTTTT
TRBV29-1	TRBJ2-1	TRBD2	NA	15	CSVQRTSGGPTEQFF	TGCAGCGTGCAACGGACTAGCGGGGGCCCTACCGAGCAGTTCTTC
TRBV3-1	TRBJ2-3	NA	few	15	CASSPGPGVSDTQYF	TGTGCCAGCAGCCCGGGCCCTGGGGTTTCAGATACGCAGTATTTT
TRBV29-1	TRBJ2-6	NA	many	16	CSVEDGASSGANVLTF	TGCAGCGTTGAAGATGGTGCGAGCTCTGGGGCCAACGTCCTGACTTTC
TRBV29-1	TRBJ2-5	TRBD2	few	14	CSVEERGARETQYF	TGCAGCGTTGAAGAGCGGGGGGCCAGAGAGACCCAGTACTTC
TRBV7-9	TRBJ2-7	NA	NA	12	CASSSTFYEQYF	TGTGCCAGCAGCTCCACCTTCTACGAGCAGTACTTC
TRBV7-8	TRBJ2-1	NA	few	12	CASSFDRSEQFF	TGTGCCAGCAGCTTCGACAGGTCGGAGCAGTTCTTC
TRBV6-1	TRBJ2-2	NA	few	14	CASSELANTGELFF	TGTGCCAGCAGTGAACTAGCGAACACCGGGGAGCTGTTTTTT
TRBV5-6	TRBJ1-5	NA	NA	13	CASSRWGNQPQHF	TGTGCCAGCAGCCGATGGGGCAATCAGCCCCAGCATTTT
TRBV5-6	TRBJ1-4	TRBD1	few	16	CASSLDRKTTNEKLFF	TGTGCCAGCAGCCTGGACAGGAAGACAACTAATGAAAAACTGTTTTTT
TRBV20-1	TRBJ2-7	TRBD1	NA	13	CSAGTGGTYEQYF	TGCAGTGCGGGGACAGGGGGCACGTACGAGCAGTACTTC
TRBV15	TRBJ2-5	TRBD2	many	15	CATSTVRLAWETQYF	TGTGCCACCAGCACCGTCCGACTAGCGTGGGAGACCCAGTACTTC
TRBV7-9	TRBJ2-1	TRBD2	few	16	CASSHGLAGAYNEQFF	TGTGCCAGCAGTCACGGACTAGCGGGTGCCTACAATGAGCAGTTCTTC